This entry features one T cell receptor (beta chain) sequence. Its matching antigen is unknown. RNA totalling roughly 0.45 to 1 ug underwent reverse transcription with random hexamers. Multiplex PCR with immunoSEQ amplified the TCR beta CDR3 across 54 Vbeta and 13 Jbeta. TCRdb re-derived calls from the immunoSEQ multiplex PCR reads in MiXCR, one entry per CDR3 protein. The sample lists roughly 130,000 distinct CDR3 sequences; over 90% were seen once. The data belong to a study of CD8 T cells in Susac syndrome. Study outcomes and limitations: The study acknowledged a relatively small number of individuals in its TCR sequencing and HLA analysis.

The TEMRA cells underwent FACS enrichment, while the CD8+ and CD4+ T cells underwent negative isolation. CDR1 and CDR2 (germline): SNHLY, FYNNEI. The CDR3 covers 15 residues. With V trimmed by 6 bases and J by 0 bases, 1 base remained unmatched. The rearrangement uses TRBV2 and TRBJ2-7; 14 nucleotides match TRBD2. The sequence came from a human donor in good health. Sequencing was performed on CD4+ T cells from PBMCs. In DNA form, the CDR3 reads TGTGCCAGCAGGGGGACTAGCGGGAGCTCCTACGAGCAGTACTTC. Translating gives CASRGTSGSSYEQYF.